Below are 5 T cell receptor beta chains sequenced from a single sample in a study of shared clonotypes between healthy human individuals. Profiled with immunoSEQ multiplex PCR; TCRdb holds only in-frame clones, not every one. The profile shows roughly 640,000 clones, 74% of them singletons. Sequencing was carried out using memory CD4+ T cells sorted from blood. Stated subset: CD45RA-negative fraction. Every receptor here comes from a woman aged 25-40 years in good health.

The chain couples TRBV27 to TRBJ1-5, with 7 bases identical to TRBD1. Looked up from germline, CDR1 is MNHEY and CDR2 is SMNVEV (reference sequence). The CDR3 loop spans 15 amino acids. The V segment lost 5 bases and the J segment 0 bases; nucleotides outside the gene matches: 4. CDR3 bases: TGTGCCAGCAGTCCCGACAGGGCTAGCAATCAGCCCCAGCATTTT. It yields the protein CASSPDRASNQPQHF.

J is TRBJ2-2 and V is TRBV5-4; 13 bases match TRBD2. Germline CDR1 is SGHNT and CDR2 is YYREEE (reference sequence). V shed 3 bases and J 5 bases; nucleotides not matched to a gene: 7. This CDR3 contains 17 residues. The CDR3 sequence: CASSWGTSGTITGELFF. Written as DNA, the CDR3 is TGTGCCAGCAGCTGGGGGACTAGCGGGACTATTACCGGGGAGCTGTTTTTT.

The chain links TRBV19 to TRBJ1-5, with D possibly TRBD1 on 5 matching bases. The CDR3 totals 15 residues. V lost 0 bases and J 1 base, leaving 7 bases between the germline ends. CDR1 is LNHDA and CDR2 is SQIVND in the germline V gene (reference sequence). CDR3 sequence: CASSIEGVSNQPQHF. DNA of the CDR3: TGTGCCAGTAGTATAGAAGGGGTGAGCAATCAGCCCCAGCATTTT. The variable domain in full, completed from reference TRBV19 and TRBJ1-5, reads DGGITQSPKYLFRKEGQNVTLSCEQNLNHDAMYWYRQDPGQGLRLIYYSQIVNDFQKGDIAEGYSVSREKKESFPLTVTSAQKNPTAFYLCASSIEGVSNQPQHFGDGTRLSIL.

The chain uses TRBV29-1 and TRBJ1-2; D not resolved. The CDR3 is made up of 12 amino acids. Trimming pared 4 bases from V and 5 bases from J, leaving 11 bases between. Germline V gene sequence: CDR1 SQVTM, CDR2 ANQGSEA. CDR3 amino acids: CSVAEGGYGYTF. DNA for the CDR3: TGCAGCGTTGCGGAAGGCGGATATGGCTACACCTTC. Combining the CDR3 with reference TRBV29-1 and TRBJ1-2 gives the whole variable domain SAVISQKPSRDICQRGTSLTIQCQVDSQVTMMFWYRQQPGQSLTLIATANQGSEATYESGFVIDKFPISRPNLTFSTLTVSNMSPEDSSIYLCSVAEGGYGYTFGSGTRLTVV.

The chain is built from TRBV6-1 and TRBJ2-7; D is unresolved. CDR3 length: 13 amino acids. The V and J ends lost 4 bases and 2 bases respectively, with 9 bases between them. Germline CDR1 reads MNHNS; CDR2 reads SASEGT. CDR3 DNA: TGTGCCAGCAGTGCTAGAGGAACCTACGAGCAGTACTTC. This sequence encodes CASSARGTYEQYF.